This TCR beta chain derives from a study of cytomegalovirus exposure and HLA in healthy donors (dated by TCRdb to 2016 to 2017). About the investigation overall: A later analysis indicated that the roughly 130 validation repertoires were generated on the platform also employed for the 700 or so repertoires of the first cohort. The aim of the study was to test whether cataloging public T cell receptors could identify signatures of past pathogen exposure. In addition to the first cohort of 666 subjects, a separate validation cohort of 130 or so different subjects was used. To predict cytomegalovirus infection status, the study brought together high-throughput TCR immunosequencing, statistical association of individual TCRs with disease status, and machine learning. Study-wide findings and limitations: The study listed 150 to 200 TCR beta chains as associated with cytomegalovirus. According to the authors, the approach could potentially be generalized to other disease states and immunological phenotypes. A few of the identified cytomegalovirus-associated TCR beta chains were confirmed in vitro to be specific for cytomegalovirus antigens. Subsequent analysis determined that TCRs grouped into clusters in the first cohort also showed a tendency toward co-occurrence across the 130 or so validation repertoires, and about 94% of cluster scores exceeded 0. A later analysis had no HLA typing for the validation cohort, so co-occurrence there was scored across all 110 or so repertoires. Cytomegalovirus status was reported to be diagnosed by the classifier with high specificity and sensitivity in both the original and validation cohorts. Across donors, most TCR sequences were observed very rarely, whereas some public TCRs were present in many individuals.

As concerns this clone: It has no known antigen specificity. No clone much larger than this one lies a single base away; base qualities are absent.

The donors were included in the validation cohort of over a hundred subjects, a group kept apart from the roughly 670-subject first cohort. Germline trimming amounts to 4 bases on V and 1 base on J, with 0 as the count of junction bases outside the gene matches. Reading the germline V gene gives CDR1 SNHLY and CDR2 FYNNEI. The CDR3 has 14 amino acids, counting the end cysteine and phenylalanine. Here the CDR3 DNA is all that survives: 42 bases in frame from base 1. The library was built by means of the immunoSEQ multiplex PCR assay. Concerning the study's data processing: To diagnose cytomegalovirus status from the catalog of TCR beta chain sequences, a statistical classification framework was built. As stored in TCRdb, this immuneACCESS dataset retains in-frame rearrangements with V and J assigned. A fraction of the clones does not appear; measured against another copy, unresolved V genes explain less than half of the discrepancy, and the remainder lacks a known reason. V and J calls and clone size come straight from that table; D and trimming were deduced from the DNA. A total of about 160,000 clones appear in this sample, about 86% of them only once. The ten largest clonotypes hold 2% to 2.5% of the sample.

The chain couples TRBV2 to TRBJ2-3; TRBD2 fits 9 bases in the junction. Material: PBMCs. The TCR was taken from a woman aged 18-29 years in good health and CMV-seronegative. For the CDR3, the sequence is CASSGTSGTDTQYF. The DNA sequence is TGTGCCAGCAGTGGGACTAGCGGCACAGATACGCAGTATTTT.